What follows is one T cell receptor beta chain and its context. Its antigen is unidentified. This specimen belongs to a study of T-cell memory formation after mild COVID-19. Study-wide context: Among the donors, TCR clusters were largely specific to each donor. Broader study findings: CD4+ contracting clones lay mainly in CM and EM, CD8+ ones in EMRA. Specificity for SARS-CoV-2 was not confirmed among the second-wave clones peaking on day 37.

Researchers used 5'RACE with constant-segment primers to make TCR alpha and TCR beta cDNA libraries that carry sample barcodes and UMIs. TCRdb recomputed calls from the 5' RACE reads with MiXCR, one row per CDR3 protein. The profile shows approximately 400,000 distinct CDR3 sequences, roughly 18% of them singletons. The sequence was obtained from a young man who had mild COVID-19 (a few samples of this study predate the infection). Cell type and time point are not known. Sequencing input: PBMCs or a T cell subset sorted from them (not recorded which).

The CDR3, as DNA: TGTGCCAGCAGCTTAGGCAGGACGGGTGGAAATCAGCCCCAGCATTTT. This gives the protein CASSLGRTGGNQPQHF. The chain has TRBV7-9 and TRBJ1-5, with no clear D. CDR1 is SEHNR, CDR2 FQNEAQ, per germline (reference sequence). The CDR3 consists of 16 residues. Between the trimmed V and J ends, which lost 1 base and 4 bases, there was a span of 14 bases.